Listed below are T cell receptor beta chains from one sample, sequenced in a study of siplizumab effects on memory and regulatory T cells. The data were produced by immunoSEQ multiplex PCR, yet TCRdb's version contains in-frame clones alone and is incomplete. The repertoire consists of about 63,000 clones, with less than 85% occurring once and the leading ten covering about 3.8%. Material: memory CD4+ T cells sorted from blood. Source of these receptors: a human donor in good health. Both conserved end residues are part of each CDR3.

V	J	CDR3
TRBV7-6	TRBJ2-5	CASSLVMDRETQYF
TRBV12-5	TRBJ2-1	CASGLVGLARTSYNEQFF
TRBV19	TRBJ2-2	CASHSIAGGTGELFF
TRBV13	TRBJ2-5	CASSAVRETQYF
TRBV4-2	TRBJ1-5	CASSLLATGRLDQPQHF
TRBV11-3	TRBJ2-1	CASSASGNSYNEQFF
TRBV10-3	TRBJ2-7	CAISEPTILRGEQYF
TRBV10-2	TRBJ2-7	CASSDLAGYYEQYF
TRBV10-3	TRBJ1-4	CAISDGGATNEKLFF
TRBV4-1	TRBJ2-3	CASSQTAGNTDTQYF
TRBV15	TRBJ1-5	CATSRDLTDYQPQHF
TRBV27	TRBJ2-7	CASSLSVGSRYEQYF
TRBV7-8	TRBJ1-1	CASSLVQGAGTEAFF
TRBV12-5	TRBJ2-5	CASGLETSGGTATQYF
TRBV5-4	TRBJ1-1	CASSHGQKDTEAFF
TRBV29-1	TRBJ1-1	CSVGSLYLNTEAFF
TRBV18	TRBJ2-3	CASSPTTGGQGTDTQYF
TRBV15	TRBJ2-7	CATSRSQGEYYEQYF
TRBV7-9	TRBJ2-7	CASSSTGGAAEQYF
TRBV5-1	TRBJ1-2	CASSKDIYGYTF
TRBV30	TRBJ2-1	CAWNPGLGDNEQFF
TRBV19	TRBJ1-2	CASSIEGTGTKPANYGYTF
TRBV7-3	TRBJ2-6	CASSRDKSGANVLTF
TRBV2	TRBJ1-1	CASRGDSVNTEAFF
TRBV27	TRBJ2-3	CASRERGSTDTQYF
TRBV5-6	TRBJ2-5	CASSFGQGGTQYF
TRBV2	TRBJ1-2	CASSPVGGRETF
TRBV14	TRBJ1-2	CASSQDSAIYGYTF